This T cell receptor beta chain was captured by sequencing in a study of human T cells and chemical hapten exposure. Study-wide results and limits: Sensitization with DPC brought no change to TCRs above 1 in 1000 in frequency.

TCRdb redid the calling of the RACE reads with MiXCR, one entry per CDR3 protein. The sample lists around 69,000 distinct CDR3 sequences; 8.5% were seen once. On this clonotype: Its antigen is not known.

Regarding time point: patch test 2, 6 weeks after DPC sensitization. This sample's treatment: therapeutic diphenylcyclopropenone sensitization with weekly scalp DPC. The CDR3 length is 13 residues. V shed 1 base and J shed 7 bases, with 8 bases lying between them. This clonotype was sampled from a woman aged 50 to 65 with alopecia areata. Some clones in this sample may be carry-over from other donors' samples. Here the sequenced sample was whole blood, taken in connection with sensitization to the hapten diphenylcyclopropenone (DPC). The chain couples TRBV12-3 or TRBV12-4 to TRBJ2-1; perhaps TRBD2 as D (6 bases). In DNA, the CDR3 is TGTGCCAGCAGTTTAGTTGGGAGGAATGAGCAGTTCTTC. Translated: CASSLVGRNEQFF.